Listed below are T cell receptor beta chains from one sample, sequenced in a study of T cells in Graves' hyperthyroidism and ophthalmopathy. Using its own MiXCR run on the multiplex PCR reads, TCRdb lists one record per CDR3 protein. Here the sample spans some 370,000 distinct CDR3 sequences, about 18% being singletons. Sequenced input: blood. These receptors were obtained from a woman aged 25 to 39 with Graves' hyperthyroidism that later progressed to Graves' ophthalmopathy. CDR3s include the opening cysteine and the closing phenylalanine or tryptophan. Fields, in order: CDR3 protein, CDR3 DNA, D gene, V gene, clone size, CDR3 length, J gene. A D gene is named only where the DNA matches it firmly. Size is omitted from some rows. Given values are once, few, many or a class for expanded clones.

CDR3aa: CAISHPPPGNEQFF
CDR3nt: TGTGCCATCAGTCATCCACCTCCTGGGAATGAGCAGTTCTTC
d_gene: .
v_gene: TRBV10-3
abundance: .
len: 14
j_gene: TRBJ2-1

CDR3aa: CASSEAQLYTEAFF
CDR3nt: TGTGCCAGCAGTGAGGCTCAGTTGTACACTGAAGCTTTCTTT
d_gene: .
v_gene: TRBV2
abundance: .
len: 14
j_gene: TRBJ1-1

CDR3aa: CASSFRDRGMNTEAFF
CDR3nt: TGTGCCAGTAGTTTCCGGGACAGGGGCATGAACACTGAAGCTTTCTTT
d_gene: TRBD1
v_gene: TRBV19
abundance: many
len: 16
j_gene: TRBJ1-1

CDR3aa: CASSSLVMNTEAFF
CDR3nt: TGTGCCAGCAGTTCCTTGGTGATGAACACTGAAGCTTTCTTT
d_gene: .
v_gene: TRBV12-3/TRBV12-4
abundance: .
len: 14
j_gene: TRBJ1-1

CDR3aa: CSVEAARVEYNEQFF
CDR3nt: TGCAGCGTTGAGGCAGCCCGCGTAGAATACAATGAGCAGTTCTTC
d_gene: .
v_gene: TRBV29-1
abundance: .
len: 15
j_gene: TRBJ2-1

CDR3aa: CASSLDGPYNEQFF
CDR3nt: TGTGCCAGCAGTTTAGATGGTCCGTACAATGAGCAGTTCTTC
d_gene: .
v_gene: TRBV12-3/TRBV12-4
abundance: many
len: 14
j_gene: TRBJ2-1

CDR3aa: CASSLGVDGIKFF
CDR3nt: TGCGCCAGCAGCTTGGGAGTGGACGGGATAAAGTTCTTC
d_gene: .
v_gene: TRBV5-1
abundance: few
len: 13
j_gene: TRBJ2-1

CDR3aa: CSARDIGSVYEQYF
CDR3nt: TGCAGTGCTAGAGATATTGGATCTGTCTACGAGCAGTACTTC
d_gene: .
v_gene: TRBV20-1
abundance: many
len: 14
j_gene: TRBJ2-7

CDR3aa: CASTGGQGNYGYTF
CDR3nt: TGTGCCAGCACCGGGGGACAGGGAAACTATGGCTACACCTTC
d_gene: TRBD1
v_gene: TRBV12-3/TRBV12-4
abundance: many
len: 14
j_gene: TRBJ1-2

CDR3aa: CASSVSGIQNTGELFF
CDR3nt: TGTGCCAGCAGCGTAAGCGGAATACAGAACACCGGGGAGCTGTTTTTT
d_gene: .
v_gene: TRBV9
abundance: .
len: 16
j_gene: TRBJ2-2

CDR3aa: CASSAGTSGVNEQFF
CDR3nt: TGTGCCAGCAGCGCTGGGACTAGCGGGGTTAATGAGCAGTTCTTC
d_gene: TRBD2
v_gene: TRBV11-2
abundance: .
len: 15
j_gene: TRBJ2-1

CDR3aa: CASSLDGHLSYNEQFF
CDR3nt: TGCGCCAGCAGCTTGGATGGACACCTCTCCTACAATGAGCAGTTCTTC
d_gene: .
v_gene: TRBV5-1
abundance: many
len: 16
j_gene: TRBJ2-1

CDR3aa: CASSYSIGQNTGELFF
CDR3nt: TGTGCCAGCAGTTACTCGATCGGGCAAAACACCGGGGAGCTGTTTTTT
d_gene: .
v_gene: TRBV6-5
abundance: many
len: 16
j_gene: TRBJ2-2

CDR3aa: CASTKRDLGNEQFF
CDR3nt: TGTGCCAGCACGAAGCGGGATCTGGGGAATGAGCAGTTCTTC
d_gene: TRBD2
v_gene: TRBV11-3
abundance: few
len: 14
j_gene: TRBJ2-1

CDR3aa: CASSLIGKTEAFF
CDR3nt: TGCGCCAGCAGCTTGATAGGGAAGACTGAAGCTTTCTTT
d_gene: .
v_gene: TRBV5-1
abundance: many
len: 13
j_gene: TRBJ1-1